One and the same sample provided the 25 T cell receptor beta chains below, sequenced in a study of T-cell reconstitution after alpha-beta-depleted transplantation in children. Unique molecular identifiers were used to barcode this TCRbeta library. A single record per CDR3 protein comes from TCRdb applying MiXCR to the PCR reads. The sample has about 350,000 distinct CDR3 sequences, 10% to 15% seen once. Sequences were derived from PBMCs, sampled from the stem cell graft. These receptors were collected from a human donor who donated a stem cell graft to a child with Fanconi anemia.

Ten or more counts support this clonotype. CDR3 amino acids: CASSDRRQYNYGYTF. CDR3 coding DNA: TGCGCCAGCAGTGACCGGAGGCAGTATAACTATGGCTACACCTTC. The chain employs TRBV10-2 and TRBJ1-2; D unresolved. Germline CDR1 and CDR2: WSHSY and SAAADI. V was shortened by 3 bases and J by 1 base, with 12 bases between the two germline ends. The length of the CDR3 is 15 residues.

This clonotype was detected ten times or more. The gene calls are TRBV29-1 and TRBJ2-6, with D hard to call. The CDR3 contains 14 residues. The V gene lost 2 bases and the J gene lost 0 bases, with 5 bases spanning the gap. Germline V gene lookup returns CDR1 SQVTM and CDR2 ANQGSEA. The CDR3 DNA follows: TGCAGCGTTGAAAGCATCTCTGGGGCCAACGTCCTGACTTTC. Translated, it gives CSVESISGANVLTF.

This clonotype was seen at least ten times. This chain links TRBV12-3 or TRBV12-4 with TRBJ2-6; no definite D call. The CDR3 sequence is 15 residues long. Trimming cost V 6 bases and J 3 bases, with 12 bases left between them. The CDR3 DNA reads TGTGCCAGCAGACGGGCTCGTAGTGGGGCCAACGTCCTGACTTTC. This translates into CASRRARSGANVLTF.

This clonotype was detected ten times or more. This chain connects TRBV5-1 to TRBJ2-1; the match to TRBD1 covers 9 bases. Germline CDR1 reads SGHRS; CDR2 reads YFSETQ. The CDR3 is 14 amino acids. Germline trimming cut 4 bases from V and 5 bases from J; bases unmatched to any gene: 4. CDR3: CASSQQGADNEQFF. CDR3 DNA sequence: TGCGCCAGCAGCCAACAGGGGGCAGACAATGAGCAGTTCTTC.

This clonotype was recorded many times. The rearrangement uses TRBV14 and TRBJ1-2; D is unresolved. V was cut by 2 bases and J by 0 bases, with 13 bases left in between. CDR1 is SGHDN, CDR2 FVKESK, per germline. This CDR3 comprises 16 residues. The CDR3 DNA sequence: TGTGCCAGCAGCCAATCGGGTAGTGTTCCTAACTATGGCTACACCTTC. Its translation: CASSQSGSVPNYGYTF.

The V gene is TRBV12-3 or TRBV12-4, the J gene TRBJ1-1, with D maybe TRBD1 (5 bases). The CDR3 has 14 amino acids. Trimming shortened V by 2 bases and J by 5 bases, and 12 bases separated the two germline ends. The CDR3 loop reads CASSLQGSATEAFF. The DNA for the CDR3 is TGTGCCAGCAGTTTACAGGGATCGGCAACTGAAGCTTTCTTT.

This clonotype was observed a few times. The chain carries TRBV11-2 and TRBJ1-3; D is perhaps TRBD1 (5 bases). V was clipped by 7 bases and J by 4 bases, with 17 bases between them. The CDR3 extends over 15 amino acids. Germline V CDR1 and CDR2: SGHAT, FQNNGV. The CDR3 DNA reads as TGTGCCAGCAATATGATCACAGGATCCGGAAACACCATATATTTT. Protein sequence: CASNMITGSGNTIYF. Based on the CDR3 plus reference TRBV11-2 and TRBJ1-3, the full variable domain is EAGVAQSPRYKIIEKRQSVAFWCNPISGHATLYWYQQILGQGPKLLIQFQNNGVVDDSQLPKDRFSAERLKGVDSTLKIQPAKLEDSAVYLCASNMITGSGNTIYFGEGSWLTVV.

This clonotype came up a few times. This chain uses TRBV7-8 with TRBJ1-4, with D tentatively TRBD1 (6 bases). There are 14 residues in the CDR3. Germline V gives CDR1 SGHVS, CDR2 FQNEAQ. Trimming removed 5 bases at V and 6 bases at J, with 13 bases between. The CDR3 DNA reads as TGTGCCAGCAGCATTCCGGGACACCATGAAAAACTGTTTTTT. This gives the protein CASSIPGHHEKLFF. Full variable domain (remainder filled in from reference TRBV7-8 and TRBJ1-4): GAGVSQSPRYKVAKRGQDVALRCDPISGHVSLFWYQQALGQGPEFLTYFQNEAQLDKSGLPSDRFFAERPEGSVSTLKIQRTQQEDSAVYLCASSIPGHHEKLFFGSGTQLSVL.

The chain has TRBV27 and TRBJ2-1; D gene uncertain. V lost 6 bases, J lost 9 bases, and 18 bases lay in between. In germline, CDR1 is MNHEY, CDR2 SMNVEV (reference sequence). The CDR3 sequence is 14 residues long. CDR3 sequence reads: CASSEARYRSEQFF. The CDR3 DNA follows: TGTGCCAGCAGCGAAGCCCGATATCGTAGTGAGCAGTTCTTC.

This sequence joins TRBV5-1 and TRBJ2-1; no clear D gene. The germline V gene encodes CDR1 SGHRS and CDR2 YFSETQ. With 0 bases removed from V and 2 bases from J, the gap between germline ends came to 12 bases. The CDR3 has 16 amino acids. Here the CDR3 DNA reads TGCGCCAGCAGCTTGGAACCTTTAAACACCTACAATGAGCAGTTCTTC. It translates to CASSLEPLNTYNEQFF.

The chain joins TRBV12-3 or TRBV12-4 to TRBJ2-7; D is uncertain. V lost 1 base to trimming and J lost 2 bases, with 6 bases between them. The CDR3 spans 13 residues. The CDR3 sequence is CASSLERTYEQYF. The CDR3 DNA sequence: TGTGCCAGCAGTTTAGAAAGAACCTACGAGCAGTACTTC.

In this sample, this clonotype turned up a few times. The chain uses TRBV3-1 and TRBJ2-1; the match to TRBD1 covers 7 bases. The CDR3 totals 16 residues. J gave up 4 bases and V 2 bases, and 8 bases lay outside the gene matches. The germline CDR1 and CDR2 sequences are LGHDT and YNNKEL (reference sequence). The CDR3: CASSQHPGQRYNEQFF. The CDR3 DNA sequence: TGTGCCAGCAGCCAACACCCGGGACAGCGGTACAATGAGCAGTTCTTC.

This chain uses TRBV19 with TRBJ1-2; TRBD1 agrees at 8 bases. CDR1 and CDR2 (germline): LNHDA, SQIVND (reference sequence). The CDR3 runs 13 residues. With V trimmed by 3 bases and J by 8 bases, 5 bases remained unmatched. The CDR3, as DNA: TGTGCCAGTAGTATCAGACAGGGGTACGGCTACACCTTC. This encodes CASSIRQGYGYTF. Full variable domain (missing parts from reference TRBV19 and TRBJ1-2): DGGITQSPKYLFRKEGQNVTLSCEQNLNHDAMYWYRQDPGQGLRLIYYSQIVNDFQKGDIAEGYSVSREKKESFPLTVTSAQKNPTAFYLCASSIRQGYGYTFGSGTRLTVV.

There are many counts of this clonotype. The chain joins TRBV12-3 or TRBV12-4 to TRBJ2-5; no firm D call. Trimming took 5 bases from V and 1 from J, leaving 14 bases between them. This CDR3 spans 15 amino acids. CDR3 bases: TGTGCCAGCAGTCTACAGTGGAATGTCCAAGAGACCCAGTACTTC. It encodes CASSLQWNVQETQYF.

This clonotype has ten or more counts. V is TRBV12-3 or TRBV12-4 and J is TRBJ1-1; no reliable D call. Trimming took 6 bases from V and 7 from J, leaving 12 bases between them. CDR3 length: 12 residues. CDR3 in amino acids: CASSPLGVEAFF. The CDR3 bases are TGTGCCAGCAGCCCCTTGGGAGTTGAAGCTTTCTTT.

This clonotype occurred a few times. V and J are TRBV6-1 and TRBJ2-3, with D possibly matching TRBD2 (5 bases). The ends were cut back, 2 bases at V and 6 bases at J, with 15 bases in the middle. This CDR3 contains 15 residues. The germline gives CDR1 MNHNS, CDR2 SASEGT. The CDR3 nucleotides read TGTGCCAGCAGTGAACGCCGCGGGCCTCGTGATACGCAGTATTTT. It encodes CASSERRGPRDTQYF.

This chain joins TRBV12-3 or TRBV12-4 and TRBJ1-4; a weak D match, TRBD1 (5 bases). The CDR3 totals 19 residues. V lost 5 bases to trimming and J lost 1 base, with 23 bases between them. CDR3 coding DNA: TGTGCCAGCAGTCCCCAATCCTTCAGCGGGGGTGGAACTAATGAAAAACTGTTTTTT. It specifies CASSPQSFSGGGTNEKLFF.

This clonotype was counted many times. The gene calls are TRBV9 and TRBJ1-6; D is possibly TRBD1 (6 bases). The CDR3 length is 15 residues. Germline V gene data show CDR1 as SGDLS and CDR2 as YYNGEE. The ends were cut back, 0 bases at V and 6 bases at J, with 10 bases in the middle. In DNA, the CDR3 is TGTGCCAGCAGCGTAGAAACAGGGATTAATTCACCCCTCCACTTT. Protein product: CASSVETGINSPLHF.

This clonotype was observed at least ten times. The chain recombines TRBV29-1 with TRBJ1-1; 7 bases align to TRBD1. This CDR3 region has 12 residues. Unmatched junction bases numbered 3, after V lost 2 bases and J lost 6 bases. The V gene's germline CDR1 is SQVTM and CDR2 ANQGSEA. The CDR3 DNA sequence: TGCAGCGTTGAAACAGGGGCCGCTGAAGCTTTCTTT. Residues: CSVETGAAEAFF.

This clonotype turned up a few times. The chain combines TRBV12-3 or TRBV12-4 with TRBJ2-5, with D maybe TRBD1 (5 bases). The V end lost 5 bases, the J end lost 2 bases, and 12 bases lay between the germline ends. The CDR3 has 14 amino acids. CDR3 nucleotide sequence: TGTGCCAGCAGTCAGGCAGGGCCACAAGAGACCCAGTACTTC. Translating it yields CASSQAGPQETQYF.

This clonotype appeared a few times. The CDR3 is CASSFGIPSTDTQYF. DNA of the CDR3: TGTGCCAGCAGCTTTGGGATTCCTAGCACAGATACGCAGTATTTT. This chain uses TRBV7-6 with TRBJ2-3; D not certain. Deletions cut 3 bases from V and 0 bases from J, with 10 bases between. From germline, CDR1 is SGHVS and CDR2 FNYEAQ. CDR3 length equals 15 residues.

This clonotype occurred a few times. The chain combines TRBV9 with TRBJ1-3; perhaps TRBD1 as D (6 bases). The CDR3 contains 16 residues. The V and J ends lost 5 bases and 2 bases respectively, with 17 bases between them. Per germline, CDR1 SGDLS and CDR2 YYNGEE. Written as DNA, the CDR3 is TGTGCCAGCAGTTCTGATGTCAGGGGCCCTGGAAACACCATATATTTT. Its protein product is CASSSDVRGPGNTIYF.

The table lists this clonotype with a few counts. The CDR3 DNA is TGCAGCGTTGGAAGGGGACCCTACGAGCAGTACTTC. This codes for CSVGRGPYEQYF. The rearrangement links TRBV29-1 to TRBJ2-7; D may match TRBD1 or TRBD2 (5 bases each). V was clipped by 4 bases and J by 2 bases, with 9 bases between them. CDR1 is SQVTM and CDR2 is ANQGSEA in the germline V gene. The CDR3 has 12 residues.

The genes are TRBV7-2 and TRBJ1-4, with 7 bases fitting TRBD1. Looked up from germline, CDR1 is SGHTA and CDR2 is FQGNSA. The CDR3 contains 15 residues. V lost 5 bases to trimming and J lost 8 bases; unmatched junction nucleotides: 11. For the CDR3, the DNA is TGTGCCAGCAGCCCAGATGGACAGGTCGGAGAAAAACTGTTTTTT. Its protein product is CASSPDGQVGEKLFF. Complete variable domain (other parts from reference TRBV7-2 and TRBJ1-4): GAGVSQSPSNKVTEKGKDVELRCDPISGHTALYWYRQSLGQGLEFLIYFQGNSAPDKSGLPSDRFSAERTGGSVSTLTIQRTQQEDSAVYLCASSPDGQVGEKLFFGSGTQLSVL.

This clonotype turned up a few times. CDR3 DNA: TGTGCCAGCAGCTTAGTTGGGGAATACAATGAGCAGTTCTTC. Translated, it gives CASSLVGEYNEQFF. The V call is TRBV13, the J call TRBJ2-1; D gene ambiguous. Trimming stripped 1 base from V and 4 bases from J, with 8 bases between. Germline-derived CDR1 and CDR2 are PRHDT and FYEKMQ (reference sequence). The CDR3 is 14 amino acids.